The T cell receptor beta chain described here comes from a study of blood T cell repertoires in COVID-19. Trimming pared 2 bases from V and 3 bases from J, leaving 8 bases between. This CDR3 has 13 residues. Germline loops: CDR1 LGHNA, CDR2 YNFKEQ. The protocol was immunoSEQ multiplex PCR, while the TCRdb copy is restricted to in-frame clones and leaves out a portion. Of under 250,000 clones in the sample, about 82% were seen once. The sequence was collected from a woman aged 80 or over with COVID-19, enrolled during active disease. The V gene is TRBV4-2, the J gene TRBJ2-7, with unresolved D. The sample was peripheral blood. The CDR3 DNA reads TGTGCCAGCAGCCAAACCCTAGTCTACGAGCAGTACTTC. Encoded protein: CASSQTLVYEQYF.